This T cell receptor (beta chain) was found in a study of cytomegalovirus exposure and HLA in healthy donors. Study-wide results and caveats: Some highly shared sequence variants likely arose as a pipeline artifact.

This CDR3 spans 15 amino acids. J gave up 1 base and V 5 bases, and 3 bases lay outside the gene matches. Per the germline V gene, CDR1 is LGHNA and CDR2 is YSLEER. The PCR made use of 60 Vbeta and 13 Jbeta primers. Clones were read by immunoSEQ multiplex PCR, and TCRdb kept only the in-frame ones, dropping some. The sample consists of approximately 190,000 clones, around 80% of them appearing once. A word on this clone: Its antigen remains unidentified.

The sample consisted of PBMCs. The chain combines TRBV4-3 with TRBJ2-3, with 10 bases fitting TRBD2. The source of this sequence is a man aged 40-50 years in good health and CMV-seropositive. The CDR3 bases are TGCGCCAGCAGCTTAGGACTAGCGGGCACAGATACGCAGTATTTT. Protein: CASSLGLAGTDTQYF.